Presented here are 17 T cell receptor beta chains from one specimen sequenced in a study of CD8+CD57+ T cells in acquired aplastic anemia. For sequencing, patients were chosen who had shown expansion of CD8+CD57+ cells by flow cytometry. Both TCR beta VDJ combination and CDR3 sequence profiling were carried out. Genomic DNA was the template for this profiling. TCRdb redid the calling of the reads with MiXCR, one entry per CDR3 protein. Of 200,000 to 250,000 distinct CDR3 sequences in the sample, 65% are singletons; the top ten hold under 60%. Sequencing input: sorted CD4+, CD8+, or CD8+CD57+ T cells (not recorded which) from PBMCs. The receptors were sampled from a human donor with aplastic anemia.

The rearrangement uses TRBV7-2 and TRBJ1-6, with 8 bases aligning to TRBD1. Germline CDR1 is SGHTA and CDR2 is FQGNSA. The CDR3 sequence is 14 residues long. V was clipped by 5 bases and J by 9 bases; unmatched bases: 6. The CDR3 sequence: CASSPDRDSSPLHF. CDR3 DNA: TGTGCCAGCAGCCCGGACAGGGATAGTTCACCCCTCCACTTT.

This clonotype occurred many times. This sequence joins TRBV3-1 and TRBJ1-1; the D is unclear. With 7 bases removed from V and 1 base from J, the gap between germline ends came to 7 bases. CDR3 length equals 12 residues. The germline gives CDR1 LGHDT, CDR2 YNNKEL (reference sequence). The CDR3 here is CASTLGNTEAFF. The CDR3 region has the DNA TGTGCCAGCACCCTTGGGAACACTGAAGCTTTCTTT.

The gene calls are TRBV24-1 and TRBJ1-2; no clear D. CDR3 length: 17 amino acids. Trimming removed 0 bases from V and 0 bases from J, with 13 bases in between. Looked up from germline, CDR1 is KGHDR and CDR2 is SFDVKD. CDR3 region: CATSDLPGASPNYGYTF. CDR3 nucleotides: TGTGCCACCAGTGATTTGCCAGGCGCCAGTCCTAACTATGGCTACACCTTC.

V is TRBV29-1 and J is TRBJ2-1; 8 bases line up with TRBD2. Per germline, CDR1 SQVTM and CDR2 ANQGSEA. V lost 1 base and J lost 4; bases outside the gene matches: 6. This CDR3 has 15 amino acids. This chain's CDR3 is CSVEGVAGNYNEQFF. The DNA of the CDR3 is TGCAGCGTTGAAGGGGTAGCGGGGAATTACAATGAGCAGTTCTTC.

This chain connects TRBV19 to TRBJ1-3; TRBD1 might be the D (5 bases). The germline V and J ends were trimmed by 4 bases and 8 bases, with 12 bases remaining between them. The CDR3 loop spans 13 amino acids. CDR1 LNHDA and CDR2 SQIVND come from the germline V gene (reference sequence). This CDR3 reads CASSKPGLDTIYF. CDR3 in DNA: TGTGCCAGTAGTAAACCAGGGCTGGACACCATATATTTT.

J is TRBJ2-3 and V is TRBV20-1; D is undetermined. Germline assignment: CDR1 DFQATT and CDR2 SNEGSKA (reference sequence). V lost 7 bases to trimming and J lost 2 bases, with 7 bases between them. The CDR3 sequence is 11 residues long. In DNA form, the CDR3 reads TGCAGTGGACACTTCACAGATACGCAGTATTTT. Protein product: CSGHFTDTQYF.

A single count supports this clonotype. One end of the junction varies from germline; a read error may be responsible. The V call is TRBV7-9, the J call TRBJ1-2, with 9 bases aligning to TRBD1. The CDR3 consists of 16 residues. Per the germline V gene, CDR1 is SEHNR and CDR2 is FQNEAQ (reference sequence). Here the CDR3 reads CASSLRDRDLNYSYTF. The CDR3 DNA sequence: TGTGCCAGCAGCTTAAGGGACAGGGACCTAAACTATAGCTACACCTTC.

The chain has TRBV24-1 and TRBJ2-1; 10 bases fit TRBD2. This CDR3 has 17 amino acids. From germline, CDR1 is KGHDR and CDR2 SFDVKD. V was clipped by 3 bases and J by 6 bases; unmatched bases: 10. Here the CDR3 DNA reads TGTGCCACCAGTGATCCTAGCGGGGGAAGCGCCCTCAATGAGCAGTTCTTC. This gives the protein CATSDPSGGSALNEQFF.

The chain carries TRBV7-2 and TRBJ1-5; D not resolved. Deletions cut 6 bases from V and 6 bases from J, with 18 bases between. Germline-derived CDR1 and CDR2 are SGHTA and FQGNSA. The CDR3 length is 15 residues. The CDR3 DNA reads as TGTGCCAGCAGTTCCGACACGTCCGTGAGTCAGCCCCAGCATTTT. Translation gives CASSSDTSVSQPQHF.

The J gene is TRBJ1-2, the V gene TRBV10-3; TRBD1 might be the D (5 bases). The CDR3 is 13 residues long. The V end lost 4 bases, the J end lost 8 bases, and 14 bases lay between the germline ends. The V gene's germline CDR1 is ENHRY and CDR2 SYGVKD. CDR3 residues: CAISGVKRGGYTF. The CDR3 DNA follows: TGTGCCATCAGTGGTGTCAAGCGGGGCGGCTACACCTTC.

This CDR3 reads CASIPEPVNTEAFF. In DNA, the CDR3 is TGTGCCAGCATACCGGAACCGGTGAACACTGAAGCTTTCTTT. The V gene is TRBV9, the J gene TRBJ1-1; D not certain. The length of the CDR3 is 14 residues. V was trimmed by 6 bases and J by 0 bases, leaving 12 bases between them. CDR1 is SGDLS, CDR2 YYNGEE, per germline.

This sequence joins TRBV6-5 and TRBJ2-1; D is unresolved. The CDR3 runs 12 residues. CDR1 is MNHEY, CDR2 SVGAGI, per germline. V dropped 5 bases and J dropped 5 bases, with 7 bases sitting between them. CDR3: CASSRPNNEQFF. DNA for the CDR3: TGTGCCAGCAGTCGGCCGAACAATGAGCAGTTCTTC.

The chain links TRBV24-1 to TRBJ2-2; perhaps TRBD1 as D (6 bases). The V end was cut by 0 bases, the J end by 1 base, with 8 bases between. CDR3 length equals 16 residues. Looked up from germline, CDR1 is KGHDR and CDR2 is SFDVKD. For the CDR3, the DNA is TGTGCCACCAGTGATTTGGGGGACATGAACACCGGGGAGCTGTTTTTT. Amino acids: CATSDLGDMNTGELFF.

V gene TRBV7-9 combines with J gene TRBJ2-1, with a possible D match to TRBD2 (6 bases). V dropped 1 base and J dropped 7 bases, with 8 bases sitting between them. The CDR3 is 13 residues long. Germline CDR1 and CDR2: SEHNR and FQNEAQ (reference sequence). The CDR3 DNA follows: TGTGCCAGCAGCTTAGTACTAGCAAATGAGCAGTTCTTC. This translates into CASSLVLANEQFF.

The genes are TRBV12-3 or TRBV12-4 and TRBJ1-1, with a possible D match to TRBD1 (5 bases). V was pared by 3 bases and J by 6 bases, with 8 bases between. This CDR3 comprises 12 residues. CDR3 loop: CASSFVQAEAFF. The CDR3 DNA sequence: TGTGCCAGCAGTTTCGTACAGGCTGAAGCTTTCTTT.

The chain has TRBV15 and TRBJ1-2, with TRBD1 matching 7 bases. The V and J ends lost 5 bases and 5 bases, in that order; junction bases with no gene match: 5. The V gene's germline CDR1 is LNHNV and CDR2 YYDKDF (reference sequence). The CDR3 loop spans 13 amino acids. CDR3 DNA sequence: TGTGCCACCAGCGGCGGGACAGTGTATGGCTACACCTTC. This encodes CATSGGTVYGYTF.

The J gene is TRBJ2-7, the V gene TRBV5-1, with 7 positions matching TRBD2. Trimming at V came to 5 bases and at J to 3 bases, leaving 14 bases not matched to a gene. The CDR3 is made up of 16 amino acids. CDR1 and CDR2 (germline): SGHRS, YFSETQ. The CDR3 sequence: CASRATMTSSRYEQYF. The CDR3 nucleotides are TGCGCCAGCAGGGCTACTATGACTAGCAGTCGCTACGAGCAGTACTTC.